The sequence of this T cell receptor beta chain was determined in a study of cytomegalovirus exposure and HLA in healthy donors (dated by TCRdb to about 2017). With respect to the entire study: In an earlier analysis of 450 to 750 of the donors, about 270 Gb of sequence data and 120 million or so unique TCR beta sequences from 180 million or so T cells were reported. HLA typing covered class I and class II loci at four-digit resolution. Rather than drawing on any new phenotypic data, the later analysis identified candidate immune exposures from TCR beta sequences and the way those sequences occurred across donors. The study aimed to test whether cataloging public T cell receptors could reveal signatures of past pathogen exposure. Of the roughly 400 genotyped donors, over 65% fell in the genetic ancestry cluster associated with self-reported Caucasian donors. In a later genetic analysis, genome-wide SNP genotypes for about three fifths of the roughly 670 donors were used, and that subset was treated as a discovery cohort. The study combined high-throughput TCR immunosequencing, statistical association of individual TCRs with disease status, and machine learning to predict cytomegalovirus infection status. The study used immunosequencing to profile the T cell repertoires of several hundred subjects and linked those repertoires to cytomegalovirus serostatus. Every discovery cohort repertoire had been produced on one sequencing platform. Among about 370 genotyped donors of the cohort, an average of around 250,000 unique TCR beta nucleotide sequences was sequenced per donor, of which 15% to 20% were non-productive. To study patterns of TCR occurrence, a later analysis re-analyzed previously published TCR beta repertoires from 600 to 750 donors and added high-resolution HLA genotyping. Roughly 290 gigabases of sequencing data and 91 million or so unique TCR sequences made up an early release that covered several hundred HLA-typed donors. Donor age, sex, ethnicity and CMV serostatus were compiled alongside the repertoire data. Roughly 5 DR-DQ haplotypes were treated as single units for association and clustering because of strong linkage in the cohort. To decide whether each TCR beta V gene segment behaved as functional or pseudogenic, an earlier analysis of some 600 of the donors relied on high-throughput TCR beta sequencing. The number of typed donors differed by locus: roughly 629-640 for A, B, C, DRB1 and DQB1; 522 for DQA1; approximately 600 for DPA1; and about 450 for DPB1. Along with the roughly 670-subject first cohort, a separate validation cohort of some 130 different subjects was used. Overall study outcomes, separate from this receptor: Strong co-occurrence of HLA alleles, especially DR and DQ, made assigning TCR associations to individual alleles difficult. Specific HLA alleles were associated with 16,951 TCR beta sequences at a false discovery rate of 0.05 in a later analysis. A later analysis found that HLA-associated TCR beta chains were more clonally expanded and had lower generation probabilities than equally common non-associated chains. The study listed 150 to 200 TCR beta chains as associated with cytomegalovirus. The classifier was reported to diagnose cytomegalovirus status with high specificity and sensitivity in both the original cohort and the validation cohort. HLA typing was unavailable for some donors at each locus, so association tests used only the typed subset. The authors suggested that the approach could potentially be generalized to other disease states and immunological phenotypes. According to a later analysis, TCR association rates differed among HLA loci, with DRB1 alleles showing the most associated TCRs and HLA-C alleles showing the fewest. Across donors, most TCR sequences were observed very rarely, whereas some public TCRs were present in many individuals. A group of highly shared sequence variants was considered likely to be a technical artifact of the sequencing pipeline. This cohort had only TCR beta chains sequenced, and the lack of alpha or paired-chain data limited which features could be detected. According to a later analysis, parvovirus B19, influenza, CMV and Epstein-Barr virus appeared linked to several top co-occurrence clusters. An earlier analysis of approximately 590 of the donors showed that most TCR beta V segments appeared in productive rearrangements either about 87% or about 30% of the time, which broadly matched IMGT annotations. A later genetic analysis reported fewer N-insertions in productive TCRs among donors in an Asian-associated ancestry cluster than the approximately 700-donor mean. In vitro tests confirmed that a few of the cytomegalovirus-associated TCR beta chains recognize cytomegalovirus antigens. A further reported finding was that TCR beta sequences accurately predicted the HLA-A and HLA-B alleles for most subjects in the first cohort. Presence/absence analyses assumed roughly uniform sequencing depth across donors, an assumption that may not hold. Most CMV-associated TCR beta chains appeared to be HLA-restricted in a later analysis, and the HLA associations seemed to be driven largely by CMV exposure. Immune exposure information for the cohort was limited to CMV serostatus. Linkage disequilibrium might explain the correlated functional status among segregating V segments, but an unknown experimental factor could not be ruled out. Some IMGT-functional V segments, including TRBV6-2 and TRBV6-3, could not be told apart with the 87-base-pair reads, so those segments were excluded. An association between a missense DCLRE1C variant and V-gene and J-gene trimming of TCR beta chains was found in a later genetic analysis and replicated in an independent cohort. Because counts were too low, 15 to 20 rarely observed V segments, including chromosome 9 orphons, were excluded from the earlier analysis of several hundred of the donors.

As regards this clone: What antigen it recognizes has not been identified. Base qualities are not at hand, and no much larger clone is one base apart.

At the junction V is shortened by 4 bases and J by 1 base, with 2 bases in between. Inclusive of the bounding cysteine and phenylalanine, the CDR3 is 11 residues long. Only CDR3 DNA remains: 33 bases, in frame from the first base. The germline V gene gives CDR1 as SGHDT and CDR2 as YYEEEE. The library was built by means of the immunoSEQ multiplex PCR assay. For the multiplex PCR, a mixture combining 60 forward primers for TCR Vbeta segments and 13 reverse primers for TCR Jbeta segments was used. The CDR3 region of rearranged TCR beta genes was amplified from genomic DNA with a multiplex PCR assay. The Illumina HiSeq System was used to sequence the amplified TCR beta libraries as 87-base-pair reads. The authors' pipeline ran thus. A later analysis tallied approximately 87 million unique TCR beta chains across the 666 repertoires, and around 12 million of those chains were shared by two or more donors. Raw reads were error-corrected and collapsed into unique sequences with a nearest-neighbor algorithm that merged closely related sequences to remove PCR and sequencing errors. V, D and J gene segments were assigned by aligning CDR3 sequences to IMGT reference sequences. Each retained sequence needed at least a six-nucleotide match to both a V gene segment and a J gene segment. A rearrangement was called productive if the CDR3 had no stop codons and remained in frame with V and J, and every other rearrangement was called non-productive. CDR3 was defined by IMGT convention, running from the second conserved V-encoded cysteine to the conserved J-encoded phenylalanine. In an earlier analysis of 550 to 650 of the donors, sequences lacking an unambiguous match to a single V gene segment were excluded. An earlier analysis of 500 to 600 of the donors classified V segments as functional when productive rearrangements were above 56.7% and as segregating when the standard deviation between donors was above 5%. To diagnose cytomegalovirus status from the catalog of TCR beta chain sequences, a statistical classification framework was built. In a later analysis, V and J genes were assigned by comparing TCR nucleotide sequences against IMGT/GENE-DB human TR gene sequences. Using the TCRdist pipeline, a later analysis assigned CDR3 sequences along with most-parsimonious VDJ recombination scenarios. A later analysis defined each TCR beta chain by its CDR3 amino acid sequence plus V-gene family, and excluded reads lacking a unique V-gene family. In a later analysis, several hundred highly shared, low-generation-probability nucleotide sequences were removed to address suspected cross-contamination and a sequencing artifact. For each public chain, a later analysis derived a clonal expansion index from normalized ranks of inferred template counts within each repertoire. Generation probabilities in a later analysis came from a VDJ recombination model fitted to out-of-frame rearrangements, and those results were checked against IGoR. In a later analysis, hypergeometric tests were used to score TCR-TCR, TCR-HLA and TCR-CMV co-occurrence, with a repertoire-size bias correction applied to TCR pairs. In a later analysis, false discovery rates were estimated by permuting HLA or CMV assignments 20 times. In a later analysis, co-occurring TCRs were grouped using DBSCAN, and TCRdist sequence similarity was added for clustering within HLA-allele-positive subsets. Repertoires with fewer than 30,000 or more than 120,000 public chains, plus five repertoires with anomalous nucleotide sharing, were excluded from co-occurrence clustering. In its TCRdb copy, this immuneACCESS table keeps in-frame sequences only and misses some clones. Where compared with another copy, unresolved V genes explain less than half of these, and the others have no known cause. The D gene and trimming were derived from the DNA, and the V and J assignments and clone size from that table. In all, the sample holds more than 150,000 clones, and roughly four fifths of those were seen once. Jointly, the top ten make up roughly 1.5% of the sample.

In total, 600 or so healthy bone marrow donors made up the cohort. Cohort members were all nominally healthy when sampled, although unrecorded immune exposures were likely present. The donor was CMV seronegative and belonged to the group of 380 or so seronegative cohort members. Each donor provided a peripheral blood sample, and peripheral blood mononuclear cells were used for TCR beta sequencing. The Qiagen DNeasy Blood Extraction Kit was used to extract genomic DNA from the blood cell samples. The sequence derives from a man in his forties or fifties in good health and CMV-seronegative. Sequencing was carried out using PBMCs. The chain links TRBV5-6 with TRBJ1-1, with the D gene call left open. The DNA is TGTGCCAGCAGCCGGAACACTGAAGCTTTCTTT. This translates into CASSRNTEAFF.